This T cell receptor beta chain stems from a study of CD8 T cells in Susac syndrome. Study-wide findings and caveats: Susac-specific public clones found in total CD8+ repertoires numbered some 17, and those in CD8+ TEMRA repertoires numbered a few. CD8+ clones in Susac expanded most in TEMRA cells and active patients.

Turning to this clonotype: What it binds is not known.

CDR3 length: 15 residues. J lost 2 bases, V lost 4 bases, and 5 bases had no gene match. Germline values: CDR1 SGHDN, CDR2 FVKESK. Random hexamers were used to reverse transcribe roughly 0.45 to 1 ug of RNA. TCRdb re-derived calls from the immunoSEQ multiplex PCR reads in MiXCR, one entry per CDR3 protein. The table has more than 150,000 distinct CDR3 sequences, approximately 95% seen once. As judged by recently defined diagnostic criteria, patients with Susac syndrome had definite or probable disease. FACS enriched CD8+ TEMRA cells, while bulk CD8+ and CD4+ were negatively isolated. V gene TRBV14 combines with J gene TRBJ2-7; 10 nucleotides agree with TRBD1. This receptor was identified in a human donor with Susac syndrome. The sequenced sample was CD8+ T cells from PBMCs. The CDR3 loop reads CASSRGTGVAYEQYF. The CDR3 coding sequence is TGTGCCAGCAGCCGCGGGACAGGGGTTGCCTACGAGCAGTACTTC.